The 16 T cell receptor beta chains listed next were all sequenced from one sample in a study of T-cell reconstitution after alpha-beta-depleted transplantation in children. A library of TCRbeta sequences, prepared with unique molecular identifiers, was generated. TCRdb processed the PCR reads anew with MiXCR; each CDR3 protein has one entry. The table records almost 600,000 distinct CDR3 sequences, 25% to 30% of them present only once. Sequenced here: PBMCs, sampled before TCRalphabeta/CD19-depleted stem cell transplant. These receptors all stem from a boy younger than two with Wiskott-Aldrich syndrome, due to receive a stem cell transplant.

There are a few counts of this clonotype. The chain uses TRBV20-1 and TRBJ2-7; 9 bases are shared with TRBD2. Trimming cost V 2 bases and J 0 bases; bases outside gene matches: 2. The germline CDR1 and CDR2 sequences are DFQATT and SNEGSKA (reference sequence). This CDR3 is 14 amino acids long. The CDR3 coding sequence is TGCAGTGCTAGACTAGCGGGGAGCTCCTACGAGCAGTACTTC. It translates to CSARLAGSSYEQYF.

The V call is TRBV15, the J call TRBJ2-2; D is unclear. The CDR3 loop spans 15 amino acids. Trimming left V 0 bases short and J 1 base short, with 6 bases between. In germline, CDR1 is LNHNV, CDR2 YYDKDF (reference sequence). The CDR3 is CATSRDPVNTGELFF. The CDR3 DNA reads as TGTGCCACCAGCAGAGATCCCGTGAACACCGGGGAGCTGTTTTTT.

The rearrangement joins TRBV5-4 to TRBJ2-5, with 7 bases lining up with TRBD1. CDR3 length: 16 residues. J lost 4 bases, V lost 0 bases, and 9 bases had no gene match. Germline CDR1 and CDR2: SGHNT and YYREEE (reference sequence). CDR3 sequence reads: CASSLAKDRRRETQYF. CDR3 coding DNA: TGTGCCAGCAGCTTGGCCAAGGACAGGAGGCGAGAGACCCAGTACTTC.

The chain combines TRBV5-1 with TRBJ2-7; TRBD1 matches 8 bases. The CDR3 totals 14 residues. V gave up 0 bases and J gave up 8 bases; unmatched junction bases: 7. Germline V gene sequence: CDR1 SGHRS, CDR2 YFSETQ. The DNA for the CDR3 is TGCGCCAGCAGCTTGGTGGGGGACAGGAAGCAGCAGTACTTC. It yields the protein CASSLVGDRKQQYF.

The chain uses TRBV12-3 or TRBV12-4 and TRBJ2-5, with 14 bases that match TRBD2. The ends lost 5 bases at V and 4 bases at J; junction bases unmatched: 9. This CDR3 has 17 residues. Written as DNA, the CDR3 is TGTGCCAGCAGTCCAGGGGTCGGGACTAGCGGGAGAGAGACCCAGTACTTC. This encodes CASSPGVGTSGRETQYF.

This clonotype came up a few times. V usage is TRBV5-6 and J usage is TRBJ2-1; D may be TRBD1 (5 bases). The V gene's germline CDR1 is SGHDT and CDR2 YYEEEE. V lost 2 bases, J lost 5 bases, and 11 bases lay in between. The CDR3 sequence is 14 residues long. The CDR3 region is CASSFWVRDNEQFF. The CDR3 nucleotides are TGTGCCAGCAGCTTTTGGGTCAGGGACAATGAGCAGTTCTTC.

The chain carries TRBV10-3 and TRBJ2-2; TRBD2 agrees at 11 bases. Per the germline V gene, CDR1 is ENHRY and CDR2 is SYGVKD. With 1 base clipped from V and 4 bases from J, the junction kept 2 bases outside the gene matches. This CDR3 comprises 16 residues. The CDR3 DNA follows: TGTGCCATCAGTGAGTTCGGACTAGCGGGCACCGGGGAGCTGTTTTTT. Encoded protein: CAISEFGLAGTGELFF.

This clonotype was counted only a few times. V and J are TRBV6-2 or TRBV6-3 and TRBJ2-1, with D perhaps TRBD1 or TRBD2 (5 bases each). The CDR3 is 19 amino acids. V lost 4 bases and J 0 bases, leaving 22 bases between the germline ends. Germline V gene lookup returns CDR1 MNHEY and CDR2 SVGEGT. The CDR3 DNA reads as TGTGCCAGCAGTTGGATCGAGGGGAAGCGGCGATTCTCCTACAATGAGCAGTTCTTC. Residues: CASSWIEGKRRFSYNEQFF.

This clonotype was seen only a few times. DNA of the CDR3: TGCGCCAGCAGCTTGGACAGGGACCACGAGCAGTACTTC. As protein: CASSLDRDHEQYF. The chain combines TRBV5-1 with TRBJ2-7, with TRBD1 as a possible D gene (6 bases). The CDR3 loop spans 13 amino acids. Germline CDR1 reads SGHRS; CDR2 reads YFSETQ. With 0 bases removed from V and 5 bases from J, the gap between germline ends came to 9 bases.

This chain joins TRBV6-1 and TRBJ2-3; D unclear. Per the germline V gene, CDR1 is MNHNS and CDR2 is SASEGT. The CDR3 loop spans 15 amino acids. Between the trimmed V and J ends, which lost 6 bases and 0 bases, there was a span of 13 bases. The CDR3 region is CASRSRLTSTDTQYF. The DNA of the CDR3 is TGTGCCAGCAGAAGCAGGCTAACTAGCACAGATACGCAGTATTTT.

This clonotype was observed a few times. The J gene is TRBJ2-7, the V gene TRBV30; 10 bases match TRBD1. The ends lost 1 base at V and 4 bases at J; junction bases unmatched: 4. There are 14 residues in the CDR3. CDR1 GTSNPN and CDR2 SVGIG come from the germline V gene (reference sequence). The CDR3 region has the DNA TGTGCCTGGAGTGGACAGGGGGCGGAGTACGAGCAGTACTTC. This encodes CAWSGQGAEYEQYF.

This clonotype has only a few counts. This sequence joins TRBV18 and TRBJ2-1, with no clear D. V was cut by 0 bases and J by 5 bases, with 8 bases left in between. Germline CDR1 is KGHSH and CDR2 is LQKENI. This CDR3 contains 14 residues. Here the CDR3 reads CASSPPRSNNEQFF. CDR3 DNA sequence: TGTGCCAGCTCACCACCTAGATCTAACAATGAGCAGTTCTTC.

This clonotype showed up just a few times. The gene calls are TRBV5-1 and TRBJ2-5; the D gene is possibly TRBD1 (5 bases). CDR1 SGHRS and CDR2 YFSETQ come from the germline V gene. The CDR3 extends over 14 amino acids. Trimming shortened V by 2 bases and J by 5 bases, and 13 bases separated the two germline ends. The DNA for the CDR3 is TGCGCCAGCAGCTTCGAGATGCCAGGGGAGACCCAGTACTTC. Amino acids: CASSFEMPGETQYF.

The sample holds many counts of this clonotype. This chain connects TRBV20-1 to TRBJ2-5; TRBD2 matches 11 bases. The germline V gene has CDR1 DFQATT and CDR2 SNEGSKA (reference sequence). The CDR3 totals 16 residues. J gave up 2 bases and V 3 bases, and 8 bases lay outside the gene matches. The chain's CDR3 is CSASWTSGYRQETQYF. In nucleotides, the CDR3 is TGCAGTGCTAGCTGGACTAGCGGGTACCGTCAAGAGACCCAGTACTTC.

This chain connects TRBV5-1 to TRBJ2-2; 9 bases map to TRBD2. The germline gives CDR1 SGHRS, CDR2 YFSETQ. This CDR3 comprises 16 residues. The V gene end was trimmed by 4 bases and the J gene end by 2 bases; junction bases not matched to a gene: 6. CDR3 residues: CASSALAGDNTGELFF. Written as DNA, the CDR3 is TGCGCCAGCAGCGCTTTAGCGGGAGACAACACCGGGGAGCTGTTTTTT.

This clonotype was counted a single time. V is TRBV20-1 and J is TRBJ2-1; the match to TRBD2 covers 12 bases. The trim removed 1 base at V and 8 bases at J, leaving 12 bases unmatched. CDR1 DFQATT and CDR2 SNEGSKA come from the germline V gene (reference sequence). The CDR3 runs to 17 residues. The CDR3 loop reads CSARAETSGSLGDEQFF. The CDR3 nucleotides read TGCAGTGCTAGAGCCGAGACTAGCGGGAGCCTCGGGGATGAGCAGTTCTTC.